This T cell receptor beta chain was obtained from a study of blood T cell repertoires in COVID-19. Study at large: Spain, Italy and the United States supplied samples that represented acute and convalescent COVID-19. T cells, B-cell-depleted T cells, or PBMCs supplied cDNA or gDNA.

The CDR3 consists of 16 residues. Trimming at V came to 7 bases and at J to 2 bases, leaving 12 bases not matched to a gene. From germline, CDR1 is SNHLY and CDR2 FYNNEI. Under the authors' procedure: Nucleated cell counts were estimated from reference gene primer amplification. The protocol was immunoSEQ multiplex PCR, while the TCRdb copy is restricted to in-frame clones and leaves out a portion. Clone size and V and J calls were adopted from that table, with D and trimming inferred from the DNA. The table has about 110,000 clones, 88% seen once. The source of this sequence is a human donor in a cohort sampled during active COVID-19. Input material: peripheral blood. V usage is TRBV2 and J usage is TRBJ2-7, with 9 bases identical to TRBD1. CDR3 residues: CASKKQPGQGPYEQYF. Here the CDR3 DNA reads TGTGCCAGCAAAAAGCAGCCGGGACAGGGTCCCTACGAGCAGTACTTC.